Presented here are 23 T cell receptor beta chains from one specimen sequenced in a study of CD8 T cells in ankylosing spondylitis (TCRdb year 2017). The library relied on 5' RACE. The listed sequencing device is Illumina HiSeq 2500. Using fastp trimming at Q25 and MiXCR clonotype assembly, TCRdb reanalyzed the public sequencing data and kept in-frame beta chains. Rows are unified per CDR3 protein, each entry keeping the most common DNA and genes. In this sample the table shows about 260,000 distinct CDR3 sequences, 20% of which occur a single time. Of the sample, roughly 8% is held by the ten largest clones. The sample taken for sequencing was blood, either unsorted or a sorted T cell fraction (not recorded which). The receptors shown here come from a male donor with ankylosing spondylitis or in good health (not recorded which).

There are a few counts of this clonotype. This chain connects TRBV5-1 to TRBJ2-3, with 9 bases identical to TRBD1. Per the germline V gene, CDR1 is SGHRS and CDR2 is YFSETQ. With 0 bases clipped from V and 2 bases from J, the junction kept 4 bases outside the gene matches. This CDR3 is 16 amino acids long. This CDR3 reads CASSLAGTGFTDTQYF. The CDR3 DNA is TGCGCCAGCAGCTTGGCCGGGACAGGGTTCACAGATACGCAGTATTTT. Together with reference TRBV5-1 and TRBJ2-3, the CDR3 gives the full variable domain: KAGVTQTPRYLIKTRGQQVTLSCSPISGHRSVSWYQQTPGQGLQFLFEYFSETQRNKGNFPGRFSGRQFSNSRSEMNVSTLELGDSALYLCASSLAGTGFTDTQYFGPGTRLTVL.

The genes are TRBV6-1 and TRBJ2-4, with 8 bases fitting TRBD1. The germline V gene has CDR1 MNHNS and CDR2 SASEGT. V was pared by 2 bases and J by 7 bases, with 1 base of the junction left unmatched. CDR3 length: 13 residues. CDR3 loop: CASSEQGANIQYF. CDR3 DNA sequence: TGTGCCAGCAGTGAACAGGGGGCGAACATTCAGTACTTC.

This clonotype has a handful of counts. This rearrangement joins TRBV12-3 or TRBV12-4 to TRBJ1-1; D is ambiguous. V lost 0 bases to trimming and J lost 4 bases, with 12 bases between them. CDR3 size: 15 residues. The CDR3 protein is CASSLARASPTEAFF. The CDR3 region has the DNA TGTGCCAGCAGTTTAGCCCGGGCCTCCCCCACTGAAGCTTTCTTT.

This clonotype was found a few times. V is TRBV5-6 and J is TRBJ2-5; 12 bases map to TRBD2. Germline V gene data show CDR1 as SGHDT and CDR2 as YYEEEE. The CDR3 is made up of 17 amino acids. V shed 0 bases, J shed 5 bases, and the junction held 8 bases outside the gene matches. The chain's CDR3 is CASSLDLAGGRAETQYF. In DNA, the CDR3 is TGTGCCAGCAGCTTGGATCTAGCGGGGGGGCGAGCGGAGACCCAGTACTTC.

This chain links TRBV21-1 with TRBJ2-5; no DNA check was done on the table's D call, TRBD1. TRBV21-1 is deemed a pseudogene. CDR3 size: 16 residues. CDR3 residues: CASSKEARGDQETQYF. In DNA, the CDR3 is TGTGCCAGCAGCAAAGAGGCGCGGGGGGACCAAGAGACCCAGTACTTC.

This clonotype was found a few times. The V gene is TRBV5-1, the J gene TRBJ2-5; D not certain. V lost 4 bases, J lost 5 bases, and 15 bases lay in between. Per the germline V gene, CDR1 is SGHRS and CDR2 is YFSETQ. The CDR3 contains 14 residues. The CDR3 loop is CASSASQRMETQYF. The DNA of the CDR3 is TGCGCCAGCAGCGCGTCTCAACGGATGGAGACCCAGTACTTC.

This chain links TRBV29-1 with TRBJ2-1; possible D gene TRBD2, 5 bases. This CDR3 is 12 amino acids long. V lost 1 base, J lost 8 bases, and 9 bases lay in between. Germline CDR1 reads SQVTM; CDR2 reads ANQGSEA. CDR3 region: CSVEGRGYEQFF. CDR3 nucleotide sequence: TGCAGCGTTGAAGGCAGAGGGTATGAGCAGTTCTTC.

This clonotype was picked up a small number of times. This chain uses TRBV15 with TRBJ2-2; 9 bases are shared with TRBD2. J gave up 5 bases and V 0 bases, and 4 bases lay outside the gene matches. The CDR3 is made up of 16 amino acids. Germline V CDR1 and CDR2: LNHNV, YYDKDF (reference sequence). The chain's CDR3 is CATSRDLAGLTGELFF. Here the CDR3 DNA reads TGTGCCACCAGCAGAGACCTAGCGGGATTGACCGGGGAGCTGTTTTTT.

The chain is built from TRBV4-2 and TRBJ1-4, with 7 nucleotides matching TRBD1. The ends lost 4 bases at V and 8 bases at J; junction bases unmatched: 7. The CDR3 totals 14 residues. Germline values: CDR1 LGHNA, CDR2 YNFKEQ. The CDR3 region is CASSPRTGWEKLFF. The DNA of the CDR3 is TGTGCCAGCAGCCCCAGGACAGGTTGGGAAAAACTGTTTTTT.

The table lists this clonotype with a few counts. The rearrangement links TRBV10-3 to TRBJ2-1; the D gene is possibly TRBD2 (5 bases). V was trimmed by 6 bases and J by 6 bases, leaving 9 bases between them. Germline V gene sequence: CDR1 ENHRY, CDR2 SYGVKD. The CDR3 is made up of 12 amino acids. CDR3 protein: CAIRQTSNEQFF. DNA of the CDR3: TGTGCCATCAGACAAACTAGCAATGAGCAGTTCTTC.

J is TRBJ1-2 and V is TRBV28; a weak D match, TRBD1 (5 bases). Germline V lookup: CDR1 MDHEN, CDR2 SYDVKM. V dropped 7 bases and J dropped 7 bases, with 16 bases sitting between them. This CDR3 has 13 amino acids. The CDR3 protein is CASTARGRRGYTF. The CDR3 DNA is TGTGCCAGCACCGCCCGGGGCAGGCGTGGCTACACCTTC.

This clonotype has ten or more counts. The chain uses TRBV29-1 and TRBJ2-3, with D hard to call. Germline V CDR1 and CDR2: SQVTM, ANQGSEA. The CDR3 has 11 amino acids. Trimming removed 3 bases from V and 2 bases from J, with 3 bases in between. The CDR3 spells CSVEATDTQYF. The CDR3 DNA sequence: TGCAGCGTTGAGGCCACAGATACGCAGTATTTT.

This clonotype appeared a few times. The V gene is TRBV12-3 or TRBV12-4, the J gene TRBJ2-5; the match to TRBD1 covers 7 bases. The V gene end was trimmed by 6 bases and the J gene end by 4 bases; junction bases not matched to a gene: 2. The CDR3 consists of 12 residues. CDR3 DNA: TGTGCCAGCAGAGACAGGGTAGAGACCCAGTACTTC. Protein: CASRDRVETQYF.

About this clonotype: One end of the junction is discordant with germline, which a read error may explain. The CDR3 DNA sequence: TGCGCCAGCAGTTTGGGACTAGCGGGAGGGCCGCTGGATGAGCAGTTCTTC. Its protein product is CASSLGLAGGPLDEQFF. This sequence joins TRBV5-1 and TRBJ2-1, with 16 bases aligning to TRBD2. The CDR3 extends over 17 amino acids. The germline gives CDR1 SGHRS, CDR2 YFSETQ.

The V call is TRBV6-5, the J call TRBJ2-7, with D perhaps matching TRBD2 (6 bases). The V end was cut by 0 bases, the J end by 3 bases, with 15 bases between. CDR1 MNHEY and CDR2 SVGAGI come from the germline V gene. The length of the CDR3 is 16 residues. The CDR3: CASSYSTAGRDYEQYV. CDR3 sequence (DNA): TGTGCCAGCAGTTACTCGACGGCCGGGAGAGACTACGAGCAGTACGTC.

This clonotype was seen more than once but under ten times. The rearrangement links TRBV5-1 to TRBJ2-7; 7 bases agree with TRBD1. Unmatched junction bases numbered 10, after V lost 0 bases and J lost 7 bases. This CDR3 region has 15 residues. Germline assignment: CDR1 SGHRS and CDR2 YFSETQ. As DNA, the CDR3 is TGCGCCAGCAGCTTGGGCGGACAGGCTTCAAGTGAGCAGTACGTC. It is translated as CASSLGGQASSEQYV.

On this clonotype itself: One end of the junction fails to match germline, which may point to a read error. CDR3 region: CAASDLAGGGTDTQYF. The CDR3 nucleotides are TGTGCCGCCAGTGATCTCGCGGGGGGCGGTACAGATACGCAGTATTTT. J is TRBJ2-3 and V is TRBV24-1; TRBD2 matches 8 bases. The CDR3 length is 16 residues. Germline loops: CDR1 KGHDR, CDR2 SFDVKD.

CDR3 residues: CASSSGQRNSPLHF. The CDR3 DNA reads TGCGCCAGCAGCTCGGGACAACGAAATTCACCCCTCCACTTT. The chain combines TRBV5-1 with TRBJ1-6; a weak D match, TRBD1 (6 bases). CDR1 is SGHRS and CDR2 is YFSETQ in the germline V gene. Trimming removed 3 bases from V and 7 bases from J, with 11 bases in between. This CDR3 has 14 amino acids. The whole variable domain, remainder taken from reference TRBV5-1 and TRBJ1-6, is KAGVTQTPRYLIKTRGQQVTLSCSPISGHRSVSWYQQTPGQGLQFLFEYFSETQRNKGNFPGRFSGRQFSNSRSEMNVSTLELGDSALYLCASSSGQRNSPLHFGNGTRLTVT.

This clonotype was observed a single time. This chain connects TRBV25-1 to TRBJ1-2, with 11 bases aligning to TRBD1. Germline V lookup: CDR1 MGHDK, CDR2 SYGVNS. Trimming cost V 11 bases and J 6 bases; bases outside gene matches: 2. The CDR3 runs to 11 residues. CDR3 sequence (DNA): TGTGCCGGACAGGGGGCGAATGGCTACACCTTC. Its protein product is CAGQGANGYTF.

CDR3 region: CAWSTYPTANTGELFF. The CDR3 nucleotides are TGTGCCTGGAGTACCTATCCGACAGCGAACACCGGGGAGCTGTTTTTT. This sequence joins TRBV30 and TRBJ2-2, with D possibly being TRBD1 (5 bases). This CDR3 comprises 16 residues. Germline V CDR1 and CDR2: GTSNPN, SVGIG (reference sequence). Trimming removed 2 bases at V and 0 bases at J, with 13 bases between.

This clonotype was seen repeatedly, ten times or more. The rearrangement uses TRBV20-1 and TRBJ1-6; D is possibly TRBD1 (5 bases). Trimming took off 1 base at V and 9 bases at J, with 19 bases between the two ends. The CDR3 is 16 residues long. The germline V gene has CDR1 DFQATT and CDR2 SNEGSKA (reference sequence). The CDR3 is CSARVREMIRGSPLHF. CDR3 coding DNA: TGCAGTGCTAGAGTGAGGGAAATGATAAGGGGTTCACCCCTCCACTTT.

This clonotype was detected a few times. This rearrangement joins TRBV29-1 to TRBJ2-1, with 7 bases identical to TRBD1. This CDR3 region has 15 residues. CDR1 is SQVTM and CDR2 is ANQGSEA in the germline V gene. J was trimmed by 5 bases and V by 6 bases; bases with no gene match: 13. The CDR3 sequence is CSVKDRVLRNNEQFF. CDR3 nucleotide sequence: TGCAGCGTAAAAGACAGGGTATTACGGAACAATGAGCAGTTCTTC.

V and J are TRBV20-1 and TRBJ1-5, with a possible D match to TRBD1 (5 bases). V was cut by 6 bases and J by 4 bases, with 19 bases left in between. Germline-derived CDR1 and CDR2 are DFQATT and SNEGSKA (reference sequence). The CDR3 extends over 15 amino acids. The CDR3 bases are TGCAGTGCCGATCAACCGGGACTTCAAAATCAGCCCCAGCATTTT. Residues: CSADQPGLQNQPQHF.